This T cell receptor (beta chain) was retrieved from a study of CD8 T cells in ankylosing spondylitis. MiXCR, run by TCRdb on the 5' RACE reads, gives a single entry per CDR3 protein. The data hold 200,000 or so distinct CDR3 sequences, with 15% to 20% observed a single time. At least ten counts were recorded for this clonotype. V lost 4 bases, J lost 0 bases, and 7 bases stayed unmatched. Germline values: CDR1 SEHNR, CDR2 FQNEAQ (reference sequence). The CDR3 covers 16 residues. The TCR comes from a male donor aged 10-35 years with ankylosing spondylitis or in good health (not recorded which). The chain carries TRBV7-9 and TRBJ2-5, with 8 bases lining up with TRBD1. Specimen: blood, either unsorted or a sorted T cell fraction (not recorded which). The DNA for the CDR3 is TGTGCCAGCAGCTCAACGGCCAGGGGGCACCAAGAGACCCAGTACTTC. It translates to CASSSTARGHQETQYF.